This T cell receptor (beta chain) was obtained from a study of CD8+ T cells in alopecia areata (dated by TCRdb to 2016 to 2018). General notes on the study: The treated patients, all with moderate-to-severe alopecia areata, were enrolled in an open-label pilot trial of oral tofacitinib given at 5 to 10 mg twice daily. Patients stayed on tofacitinib for 6 to 18 months and then had 6 months of follow-up off drug so that delayed response and recurrence could be assessed. Disease severity in treated patients was measured with the SALT score, which quantifies the percentage of affected scalp surface area. To study T cell clonal expansion in alopecia areata, the researchers applied high-throughput TCRbeta sequencing to both the C3H/HeJ mouse model and human patients. In humans, TCRbeta sequencing was performed on scalp tissue and on sorted CD4+ and CD8+ peripheral blood T cells from healthy controls and from patients with patchy or totalis/universalis alopecia areata. Biopsies were taken from tofacitinib-treated patients at baseline and at 4 and 24 weeks of treatment, and a later scalp biopsy was taken in several of the tofacitinib-treated patients. Clonality in the scalp was compared among normal scalp (n=4), patchy alopecia areata scalp (n=8), and alopecia totalis/universalis scalp (n=8). RNA came from the PAXgene miRNA kit for fixed scalp, the miRNeasy kit for PBMCs, and the RNeasy kit for mouse skin. Amplification of TCRbeta CDR3 regions was done by immunoSEQ multiplex PCR using 35 Vbeta forward primers and 13 Jbeta reverse primers. Results the study describes overall, beyond this receptor: Resident alphabeta T cells in normal human skin are also sequenced, complicating scalp TCR repertoire analysis, unlike mouse skin dominated by gammadelta T cells. With tofacitinib, both scalp clonality and the number of expanded CD8+ clones among the top 100 scalp clones went down significantly. Shared TCR sequences between patients were less evident than in mice, which may be partly attributable to HLA diversity in the patient population. Because the treated cohort was small and had just a single nonresponder, larger studies are needed to establish links between baseline CD8+ expansion and response. During tofacitinib treatment, many expanded lesional clones remained in scalp and blood, and this persistence may partly explain relapse after treatment is stopped. Compared with normal scalp, lesional scalp had higher clonality and more expanded CD8+ clones, particularly in alopecia totalis/universalis, a pattern that suggests antigenic drive.

The treatment or condition label for this specimen denotes: oral pan-JAK inhibitor, 5-10 mg twice daily. From alopecia areata patients, peripheral blood was collected along with lesional scalp punch biopsies. PBMCs were separated by density centrifugation and stained for CD3, CD4 and CD8, after which CD4+ and CD8+ T cells were sorted on a FACSAria. CDR1 MGHDK and CDR2 SYGVNS are derived from the germline V gene. The CDR3, from cysteine to phenylalanine, totals 16 residues. The kept DNA is CDR3 alone, 48 bases in frame from the first base. Trimming removed 10 bases from V and 5 bases from J, leaving 21 bases between the germline ends. To prepare the library, the immunoSEQ multiplex PCR assay was applied. RNA was extracted from all samples and reverse transcribed into cDNA, which served as template for TCR sequencing. SuperScript III was used for first-strand cDNA synthesis, primed with a 2:1 mix of oligo-dT and random hexamers. Amplification bias was assessed with a synthetic immune receptor repertoire, and residual bias was removed computationally. Per the authors' processing: Raw reads were preprocessed for error removal, and CDR3 was defined according to IMGT conventions as running from the conserved cysteine to phenylalanine. Clonality was computed by normalizing Shannon entropy by log2 of the number of productive unique TCRs and subtracting the result from 1. Scalp TCRbeta sequences were cross-referenced with sorted blood CD4 and CD8 repertoires so that the CD4 or CD8 identity of scalp clones could be inferred. Not all clones reach the TCRdb copy of this immuneACCESS table, which keeps in-frame sequences only. Checked studies attribute under half of the gap to unresolved V genes and leave the rest unexplained. V and J calls and clone size are those listed in that table; D and trimming were worked out from the DNA. A total of 150,000 to 200,000 clones appear in this sample, about 65% of them only once. In total, the top ten clones hold 1.3% of the sample.

Worth noting for this clone: No antigen is known for it. No much larger clonotype is one base removed from it; base qualities were not supplied.

This sequence originates from a human donor with alopecia areata. The chain is assembled from TRBV25-1 and TRBJ1-6; 5 matching bases give a weak D call of TRBD1. Sample: CD4+ T cells sorted from blood, taken around week 50, from a patient treated with tofacitinib. The CDR3 here reads CATRRGGNRDNSPLHF. The DNA reads TGTGCCACCAGACGGGGGGGGAATCGAGATAATTCACCCCTCCACTTT.